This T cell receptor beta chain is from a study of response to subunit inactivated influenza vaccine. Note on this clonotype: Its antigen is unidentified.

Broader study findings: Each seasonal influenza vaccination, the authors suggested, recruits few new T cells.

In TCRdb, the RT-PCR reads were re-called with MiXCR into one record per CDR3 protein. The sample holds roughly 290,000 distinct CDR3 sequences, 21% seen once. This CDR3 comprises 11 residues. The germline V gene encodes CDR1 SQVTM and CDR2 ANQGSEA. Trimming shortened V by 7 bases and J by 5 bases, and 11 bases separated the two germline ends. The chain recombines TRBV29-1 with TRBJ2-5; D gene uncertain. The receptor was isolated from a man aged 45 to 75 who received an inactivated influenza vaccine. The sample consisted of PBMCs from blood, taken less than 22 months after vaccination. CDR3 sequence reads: CSGAFMETQYF. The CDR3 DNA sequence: TGCAGCGGGGCCTTTATGGAGACCCAGTACTTC. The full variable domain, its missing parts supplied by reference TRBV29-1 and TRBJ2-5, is SAVISQKPSRDICQRGTSLTIQCQVDSQVTMMFWYRQQPGQSLTLIATANQGSEATYESGFVIDKFPISRPNLTFSTLTVSNMSPEDSSIYLCSGAFMETQYFGPGTRLLVL.